These T cell receptor beta chains were read from a single sample in a study of shared T cell receptors in the human thymus. TCRdb keeps only in-frame clones here, not all; method: immunoSEQ multiplex PCR. The table shows 540,000 or so clones, with around three quarters occurring only once. A further study also used this sample, focusing on human thymus T cells.

The specimen was thymocytes. Every receptor here comes from a boy in the first two years of life with a congenital heart defect. Each CDR3 is given with its conserved first and last residue. A D gene is named only where the DNA matches it firmly. Clone size, where shown, is once, few, many, or a class for clones that have expanded.

V gene	J gene	clone size	D gene	CDR3 protein	CDR3 DNA
TRBV10-3	TRBJ1-2	.	TRBD1	CAIFGTGTPKQSTAPYGYTF	TGTGCCATCTTCGGGACAGGAACCCCTAAACAATCGACAGCACCCTATGGCTACACCTTC
TRBV21-1	TRBJ2-1	few	.	CASSKGTEGLLNEQFF	TGTGCCAGCAGCAAAGGGACGGAGGGCCTTTTGAATGAGCAGTTCTTC
TRBV5-4	TRBJ1-1	.	.	CASSLDGAGRACEAFF	TGTGCCAGCAGCTTGGATGGGGCAGGGAGGGCTTGTGAAGCTTTCTTT
TRBV6-1	TRBJ1-1	.	TRBD1	CASRLGQGMNTEAFF	TGTGCCAGCAGACTGGGACAGGGGATGAACACTGAAGCTTTCTTT
TRBV6-4	TRBJ2-7	.	TRBD2	CASSLVSRLAGGPFSYEQYF	TGTGCCAGCAGCCTCGTATCGCGGCTAGCGGGAGGGCCGTTCTCCTACGAGCAGTACTTC
TRBV27	TRBJ1-5	.	.	CASSRTQSNQPQHF	TGTGCCAGCAGCCGTACCCAGAGCAATCAGCCCCAGCATTTT
TRBV7-9	TRBJ2-1	.	.	CASSLGLVGDEQFF	TGTGCCAGCAGCTTAGGATTGGTGGGAGATGAGCAGTTCTTC
TRBV29-1	TRBJ2-7	.	.	CSVVAQDEGEQYF	TGCAGCGTTGTGGCTCAGGACGAGGGAGAGCAGTACTTC
TRBV11-2	TRBJ2-7	.	.	CASSLDLAGTGGNEQYF	TGTGCCAGCAGCTTAGATTTAGCTGGCACCGGAGGCAACGAGCAGTACTTC
TRBV25-1	TRBJ2-1	.	TRBD2	CASSESGLAGGNEQFF	TGTGCCAGCAGTGAATCTGGACTAGCGGGAGGTAATGAGCAGTTCTTC
TRBV4-3	TRBJ1-2	few	.	CASSQNPREGAVANYGYTF	TGCGCCAGCAGCCAAAACCCGCGTGAAGGGGCCGTAGCTAACTATGGCTACACCTTC
TRBV4-2	TRBJ2-7	few	TRBD1	CASSQDPDKGADEQYF	TGTGCCAGCAGCCAAGATCCGGATAAGGGGGCCGACGAGCAGTACTTC
TRBV29-1	TRBJ2-5	.	.	CSAGRETQYF	TGCAGCGCTGGCAGGGAGACCCAGTACTTC
TRBV29-1	TRBJ1-2	.	.	CSDYTGSYGYTF	TGCAGCGATTATACAGGGAGCTATGGCTACACCTTC
TRBV6-5	TRBJ2-1	.	TRBD2	CASSYLPAGVSYEQFF	TGTGCCAGCAGTTACTTACCAGCGGGAGTGTCCTATGAGCAGTTCTTC
TRBV4-2	TRBJ2-2	.	TRBD2	CASSHREDSGANTGELFF	TGTGCCAGCAGCCACCGAGAGGATAGCGGGGCGAACACCGGGGAGCTGTTTTTT
TRBV5-6	TRBJ2-2	once	.	CASSGKDWLRTGELFF	TGTGCCAGCAGCGGGAAGGACTGGCTAAGGACCGGGGAGCTGTTTTTT
TRBV7-9	TRBJ2-7	.	TRBD2	CASSLGSGPSYEQYF	TGTGCCAGCAGCTTAGGTAGCGGGCCCTCCTACGAGCAGTACTTC
TRBV27	TRBJ2-1	.	TRBD2	CASSLSAGGSYNEQFF	TGTGCCAGCAGTTTATCGGCGGGAGGCTCCTACAATGAGCAGTTCTTC
TRBV21-1	TRBJ2-7	.	.	CASSKEGSGSTDEQYF	TGTGCCAGCAGCAAAGAGGGTAGCGGGAGCACGGACGAGCAGTACTTC